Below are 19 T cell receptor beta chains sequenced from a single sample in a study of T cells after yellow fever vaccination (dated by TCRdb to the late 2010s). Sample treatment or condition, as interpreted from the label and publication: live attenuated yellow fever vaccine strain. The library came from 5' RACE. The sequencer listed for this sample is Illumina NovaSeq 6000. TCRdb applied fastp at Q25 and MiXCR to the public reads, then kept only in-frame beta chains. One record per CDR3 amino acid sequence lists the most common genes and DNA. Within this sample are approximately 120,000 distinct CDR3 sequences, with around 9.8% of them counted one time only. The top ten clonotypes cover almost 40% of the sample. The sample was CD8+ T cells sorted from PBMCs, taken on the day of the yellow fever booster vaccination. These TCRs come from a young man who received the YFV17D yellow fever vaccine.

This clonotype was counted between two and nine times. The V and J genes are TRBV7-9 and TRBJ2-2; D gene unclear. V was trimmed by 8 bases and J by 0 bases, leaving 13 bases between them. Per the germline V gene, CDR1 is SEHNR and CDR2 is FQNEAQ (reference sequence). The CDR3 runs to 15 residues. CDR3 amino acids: CASPAPVANTGELFF. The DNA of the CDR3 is TGTGCCAGCCCAGCCCCCGTCGCGAACACCGGGGAGCTGTTTTTT.

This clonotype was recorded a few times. CDR3 sequence reads: CASSYDHADTEAFF. CDR3 coding DNA: TGTGCCAGCAGTTATGACCACGCGGACACTGAAGCTTTCTTT. This chain uses TRBV3-1 with TRBJ1-1; D unresolved. This CDR3 has 14 amino acids. The germline CDR1 and CDR2 sequences are LGHDT and YNNKEL (reference sequence). V lost 6 bases and J lost 3, with 14 bases in between.

CDR3 nucleotide sequence: TGTGCCAGCAGCCTCCGCCGGACAGAACTTATCTCTGGGGCCAACGTCCTGACTTTC. This translates into CASSLRRTELISGANVLTF. This chain connects TRBV7-9 to TRBJ2-6; tentative D call: TRBD1 (6 bases). CDR3 length equals 19 residues. CDR1 SEHNR and CDR2 FQNEAQ come from the germline V gene (reference sequence). V was shortened by 5 bases and J by 0 bases, with 20 bases between the two germline ends. Filled out from reference TRBV7-9 and TRBJ2-6, the complete variable domain reads DTGVSQNPRHKITKRGQNVTFRCDPISEHNRLYWYRQTLGQGPEFLTYFQNEAQLEKSRLLSDRFSAERPKGSFSTLEIQRTEQGDSAMYLCASSLRRTELISGANVLTFGAGSRLTVL.

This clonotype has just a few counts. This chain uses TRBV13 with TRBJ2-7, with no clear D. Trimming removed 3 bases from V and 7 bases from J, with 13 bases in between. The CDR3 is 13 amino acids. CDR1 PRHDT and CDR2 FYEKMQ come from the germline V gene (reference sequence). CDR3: CASSFPYLGEQYF. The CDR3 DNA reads TGTGCCAGCAGCTTCCCATATTTGGGAGAGCAGTACTTC.

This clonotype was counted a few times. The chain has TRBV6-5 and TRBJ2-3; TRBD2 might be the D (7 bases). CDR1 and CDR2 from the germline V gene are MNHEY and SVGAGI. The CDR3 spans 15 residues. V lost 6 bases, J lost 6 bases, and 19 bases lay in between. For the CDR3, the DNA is TGTGCCAGCAGGCTTTTAGGGGGGGGCAGGGATACGCAGTATTTT. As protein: CASRLLGGGRDTQYF.

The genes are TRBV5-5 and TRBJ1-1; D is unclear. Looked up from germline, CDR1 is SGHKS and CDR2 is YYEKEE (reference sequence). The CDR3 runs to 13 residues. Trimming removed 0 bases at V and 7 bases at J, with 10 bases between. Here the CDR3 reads CASSLEPRNEAFF. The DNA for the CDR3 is TGTGCCAGCAGCTTGGAACCTCGTAATGAAGCTTTCTTT.

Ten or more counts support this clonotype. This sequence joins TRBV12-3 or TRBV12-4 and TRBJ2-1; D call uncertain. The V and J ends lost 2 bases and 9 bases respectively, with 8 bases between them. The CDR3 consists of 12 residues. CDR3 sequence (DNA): TGTGCCAGCAGTTTATCCGACGCTGAGCAGTTCTTC. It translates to CASSLSDAEQFF.

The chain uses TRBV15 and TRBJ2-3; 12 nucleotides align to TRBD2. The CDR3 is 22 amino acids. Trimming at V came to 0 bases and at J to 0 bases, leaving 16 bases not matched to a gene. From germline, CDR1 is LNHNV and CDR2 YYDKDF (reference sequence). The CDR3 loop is CATSRDGPTSGGATFSTDTQYF. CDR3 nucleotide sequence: TGTGCCACCAGCAGAGATGGGCCGACTAGCGGGGGTGCTACCTTTAGCACAGATACGCAGTATTTT. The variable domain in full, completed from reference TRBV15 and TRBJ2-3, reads DAMVIQNPRYQVTQFGKPVTLSCSQTLNHNVMYWYQQKSSQAPKLLFHYYDKDFNNEADTPDNFQSRRPNTSFCFLDIRSPGLGDTAMYLCATSRDGPTSGGATFSTDTQYFGPGTRLTVL.

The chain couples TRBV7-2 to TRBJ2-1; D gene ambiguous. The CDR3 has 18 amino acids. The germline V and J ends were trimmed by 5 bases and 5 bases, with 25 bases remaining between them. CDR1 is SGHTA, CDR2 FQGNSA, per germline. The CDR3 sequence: CASSPAPGEAVLHNEQFF. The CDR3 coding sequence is TGTGCCAGCAGCCCCGCACCCGGCGAGGCGGTCCTTCACAATGAGCAGTTCTTC. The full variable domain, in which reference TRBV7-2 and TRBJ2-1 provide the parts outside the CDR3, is GAGVSQSPSNKVTEKGKDVELRCDPISGHTALYWYRQSLGQGLEFLIYFQGNSAPDKSGLPSDRFSAERTGGSVSTLTIQRTQQEDSAVYLCASSPAPGEAVLHNEQFFGPGTRLTVL.

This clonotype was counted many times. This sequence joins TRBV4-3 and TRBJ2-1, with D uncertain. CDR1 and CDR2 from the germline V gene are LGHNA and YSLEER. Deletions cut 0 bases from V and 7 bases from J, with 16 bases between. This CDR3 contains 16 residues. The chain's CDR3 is CASSQESSVSWNEQFF. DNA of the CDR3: TGCGCCAGCAGCCAAGAGTCAAGCGTGTCGTGGAATGAGCAGTTCTTC.

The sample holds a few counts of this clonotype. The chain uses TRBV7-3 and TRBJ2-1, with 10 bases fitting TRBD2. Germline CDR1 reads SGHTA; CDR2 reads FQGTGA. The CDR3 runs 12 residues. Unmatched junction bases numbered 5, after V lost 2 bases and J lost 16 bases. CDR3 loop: CASSLGTSALFF. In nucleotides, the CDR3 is TGTGCCAGCAGCTTAGGGACTAGCGCTCTTTTCTTC.

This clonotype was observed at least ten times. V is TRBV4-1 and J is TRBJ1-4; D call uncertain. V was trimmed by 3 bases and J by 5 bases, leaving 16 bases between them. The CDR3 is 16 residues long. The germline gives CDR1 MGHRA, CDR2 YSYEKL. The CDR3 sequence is CASSQFHGMGNEKLFF. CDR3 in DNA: TGCGCCAGCAGCCAGTTCCACGGGATGGGGAATGAAAAACTGTTTTTT.

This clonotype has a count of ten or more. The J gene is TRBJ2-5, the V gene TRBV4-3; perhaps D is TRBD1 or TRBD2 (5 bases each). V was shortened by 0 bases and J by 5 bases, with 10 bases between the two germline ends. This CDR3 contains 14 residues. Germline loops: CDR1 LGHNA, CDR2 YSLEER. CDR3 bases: TGCGCCAGCAGCCAAGATGGGGGTCGGGAGACCCAGTACTTC. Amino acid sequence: CASSQDGGRETQYF.

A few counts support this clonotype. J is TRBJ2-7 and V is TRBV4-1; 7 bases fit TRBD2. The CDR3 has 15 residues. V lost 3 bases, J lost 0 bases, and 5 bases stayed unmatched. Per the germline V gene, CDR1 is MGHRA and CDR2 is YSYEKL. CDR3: CASSHIGGNSYEQYF. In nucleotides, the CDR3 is TGCGCCAGCAGCCATATCGGGGGGAACTCCTACGAGCAGTACTTC.

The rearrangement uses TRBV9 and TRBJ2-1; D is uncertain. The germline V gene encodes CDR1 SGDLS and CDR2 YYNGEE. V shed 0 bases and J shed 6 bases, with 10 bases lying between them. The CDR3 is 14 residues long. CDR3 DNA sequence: TGTGCCAGCAGCGTAGTCCCCGACTTCAATGAGCAGTTCTTC. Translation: CASSVVPDFNEQFF. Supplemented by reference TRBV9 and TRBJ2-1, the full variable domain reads DSGVTQTPKHLITATGQRVTLRCSPRSGDLSVYWYQQSLDQGLQFLIQYYNGEERAKGNILERFSAQQFPDLHSELNLSSLELGDSALYFCASSVVPDFNEQFFGPGTRLTVL.

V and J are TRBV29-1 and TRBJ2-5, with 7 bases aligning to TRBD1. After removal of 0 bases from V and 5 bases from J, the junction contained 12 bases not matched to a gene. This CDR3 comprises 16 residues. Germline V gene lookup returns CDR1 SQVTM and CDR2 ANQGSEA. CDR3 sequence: CSVEDEDRVKRETQYF. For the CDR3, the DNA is TGCAGCGTTGAAGACGAAGACAGGGTGAAACGGGAGACCCAGTACTTC.

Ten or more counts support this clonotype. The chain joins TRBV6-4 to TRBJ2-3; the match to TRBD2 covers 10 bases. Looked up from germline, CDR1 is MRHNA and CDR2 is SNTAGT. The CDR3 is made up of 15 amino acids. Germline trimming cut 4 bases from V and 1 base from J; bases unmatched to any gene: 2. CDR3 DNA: TGTGCCAGCAGTGCGCTAGCGGGGGGCACAGATACGCAGTATTTT. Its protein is CASSALAGGTDTQYF.

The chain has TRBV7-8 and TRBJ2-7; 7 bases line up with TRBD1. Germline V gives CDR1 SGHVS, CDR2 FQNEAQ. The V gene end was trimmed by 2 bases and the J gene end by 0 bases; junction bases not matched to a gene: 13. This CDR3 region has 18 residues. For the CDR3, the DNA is TGTGCCAGCAGCTTATGGCGAGGGCGTGGGGACAGCTCCTACGAGCAGTACGTC. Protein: CASSLWRGRGDSSYEQYV.

CDR3 sequence (DNA): TGTGCCAGCAGCCAAGGGGGCGACGTC. Translation gives CASSQGGDV. This chain links TRBV14 with TRBJ2-7; D possibly corresponds to TRBD1 (5 bases). CDR1 is SGHDN, CDR2 FVKESK, per germline. The CDR3 is made up of 9 amino acids.